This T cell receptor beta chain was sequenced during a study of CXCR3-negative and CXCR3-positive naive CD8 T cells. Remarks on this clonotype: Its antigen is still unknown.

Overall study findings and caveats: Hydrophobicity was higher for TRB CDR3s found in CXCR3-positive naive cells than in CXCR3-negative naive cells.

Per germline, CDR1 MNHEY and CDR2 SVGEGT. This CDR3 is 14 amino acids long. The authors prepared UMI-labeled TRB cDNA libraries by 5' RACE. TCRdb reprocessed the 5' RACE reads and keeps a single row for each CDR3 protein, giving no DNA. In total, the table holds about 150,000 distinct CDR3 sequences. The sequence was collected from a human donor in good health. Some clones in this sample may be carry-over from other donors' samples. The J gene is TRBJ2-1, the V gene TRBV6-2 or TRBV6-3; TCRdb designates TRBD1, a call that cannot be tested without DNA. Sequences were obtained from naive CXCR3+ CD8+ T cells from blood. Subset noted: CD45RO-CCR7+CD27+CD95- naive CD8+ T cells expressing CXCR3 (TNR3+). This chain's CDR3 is CASSDLTGLDEQFF.